Sequencing of this T cell receptor (beta chain) was carried out in a study of T-cell reconstitution after alpha-beta-depleted transplantation in children. As concerns this clonotype: The antigen is not known.

The CDR3 contains 16 residues. The V segment lost 2 bases and the J segment 3 bases; nucleotides outside the gene matches: 8. Germline V gene data show CDR1 as SGHVS and CDR2 as FNYEAQ. Overall study results and limits: Surviving recipient T cells and thymic progenitors produced the high day-60 TCRbeta diversity seen in some patients.

It was with unique molecular identifiers that the TCRbeta library was prepared. MiXCR was run by TCRdb on the PCR reads, yielding one entry per CDR3 protein. Among some 450,000 distinct CDR3 sequences listed, 43% were seen once. This specimen was PBMCs, taken before TCRalphabeta/CD19-depleted stem cell transplant. This TCR was sampled from a girl aged 2-15 years with aplastic anemia, due to receive a stem cell transplant. J is TRBJ2-3 and V is TRBV7-6; TRBD1 matches at 7 bases. CDR3: CASSLLGTEPTDTQYF. Written as DNA, the CDR3 is TGTGCCAGCAGCTTACTCGGGACAGAACCAACAGATACGCAGTATTTT.